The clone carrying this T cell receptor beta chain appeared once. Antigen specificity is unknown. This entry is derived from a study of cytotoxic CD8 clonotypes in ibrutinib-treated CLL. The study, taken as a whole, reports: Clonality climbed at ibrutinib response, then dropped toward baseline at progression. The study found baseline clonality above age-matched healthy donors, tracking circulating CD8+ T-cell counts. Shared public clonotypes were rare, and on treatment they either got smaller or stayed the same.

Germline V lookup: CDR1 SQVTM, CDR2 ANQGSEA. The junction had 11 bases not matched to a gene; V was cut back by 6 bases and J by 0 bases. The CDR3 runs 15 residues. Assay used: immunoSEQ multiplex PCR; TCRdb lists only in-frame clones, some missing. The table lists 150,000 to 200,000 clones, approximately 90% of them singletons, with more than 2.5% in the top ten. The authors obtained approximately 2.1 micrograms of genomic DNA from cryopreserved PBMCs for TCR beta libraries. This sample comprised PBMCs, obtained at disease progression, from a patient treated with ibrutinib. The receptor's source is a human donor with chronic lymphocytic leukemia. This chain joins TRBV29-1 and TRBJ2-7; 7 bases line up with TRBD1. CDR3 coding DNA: TGCAGCGTCCAAAGGGGGCAGGGGGACTCCTACGAGCAGTACTTC. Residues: CSVQRGQGDSYEQYF.